These 8 T cell receptor beta chains were sequenced from one sample in a study of regulatory T cells in long-lasting Graves disease. CDR3-region Arm-PCR and iRepertoire HTBI primers produced the TCR beta libraries. TCRdb fed the multiplex PCR reads into MiXCR, producing one record per CDR3 protein. The sample has 350,000 to 500,000 distinct CDR3 sequences; 14% are singletons. Time point specified: newly diagnosed GD, antithyroid drugs for less than 3 months. RNA extracted from PBMCs served as the sequencing template. These sequences were also reported in another study, on T cells in Graves' hyperthyroidism and ophthalmopathy.

The material sequenced was peripheral blood mononuclear cells (PBMCs), taken at new diagnosis, from a patient treated with antithyroid drugs. The receptor set was obtained from a woman aged 50 to 60 with Graves disease.

This clonotype was seen at least ten times. The V gene is TRBV12-3 or TRBV12-4, the J gene TRBJ2-3, with D perhaps matching TRBD2 (5 bases). V lost 6 bases and J lost 2, with 15 bases in between. This CDR3 spans 15 amino acids. CDR3 nucleotides: TGTGCCAGCAGGCCGGGATCGATACCCACAGATACGCAGTATTTT. Protein sequence: CASRPGSIPTDTQYF.

This clonotype was observed a few times. V gene TRBV9 combines with J gene TRBJ2-1; no firm D call. The CDR3 length is 12 residues. Germline V gives CDR1 SGDLS, CDR2 YYNGEE. The ends were cut back, 0 bases at V and 9 bases at J, with 7 bases in the middle. CDR3 nucleotides: TGTGCCAGCAGCGTAGGGGTGGGTGAGCAGTTCTTC. This sequence encodes CASSVGVGEQFF.

The sample holds a few counts of this clonotype. The V and J genes are TRBV30 and TRBJ2-7, with unresolved D. Per germline, CDR1 GTSNPN and CDR2 SVGIG (reference sequence). V was pared by 2 bases and J by 0 bases, with 17 bases between. The CDR3 is made up of 16 amino acids. The CDR3 region is CAWSFPPFRGSYEQYF. CDR3 in DNA: TGTGCCTGGAGTTTTCCCCCCTTCAGAGGCTCCTACGAGCAGTACTTC.

There are many counts of this clonotype. The chain recombines TRBV2 with TRBJ2-2; D might be TRBD1 (6 bases). The CDR3 is 15 amino acids. CDR1 is SNHLY, CDR2 FYNNEI, per germline. V lost 3 bases and J 5 bases, leaving 13 bases between the germline ends. The CDR3 sequence is CASSDPGDVTGELFF. CDR3 in DNA: TGTGCCAGCAGTGACCCAGGGGATGTAACCGGGGAGCTGTTTTTT.

This clonotype came up many times. The gene calls are TRBV18 and TRBJ2-1; 8 nucleotides match TRBD1. J was trimmed by 6 bases and V by 5 bases; bases with no gene match: 6. The CDR3 runs to 14 residues. CDR1 is KGHSH and CDR2 is LQKENI in the germline V gene. The CDR3 loop is CASSAPGTGNEQFF. The CDR3, as DNA: TGTGCCAGCTCAGCTCCCGGGACAGGCAATGAGCAGTTCTTC.

This clonotype has only a few counts. The chain employs TRBV7-9 and TRBJ1-1; possible D gene TRBD1, 5 bases. Trimming cost V 2 bases and J 11 bases, with 9 bases left between them. CDR1 is SEHNR and CDR2 is FQNEAQ in the germline V gene (reference sequence). The CDR3 length is 11 residues. The CDR3: CASSLSNRAFF. CDR3 nucleotides: TGTGCCAGCAGCTTATCGAACAGGGCTTTCTTT.

V gene TRBV27 combines with J gene TRBJ2-7; 11 nucleotides match TRBD1. Trimming cost V 0 bases and J 4 bases; bases outside gene matches: 5. Per the germline V gene, CDR1 is MNHEY and CDR2 is SMNVEV (reference sequence). CDR3 length: 16 amino acids. As DNA, the CDR3 is TGTGCCAGCAGTTTATCGCGGACAGGGGGCTTTTACGAGCAGTACTTC. The encoded protein is CASSLSRTGGFYEQYF.

V is TRBV6-1 and J is TRBJ2-1; 13 nucleotides match TRBD2. The CDR3 runs to 14 residues. The J segment lost 8 bases and the V segment lost 6 bases, leaving 4 bases of the junction unmatched. Germline-derived CDR1 and CDR2 are MNHNS and SASEGT. The CDR3 DNA reads TGTGCCAGCAGGCCCGGACTAGCGGGAGATGAGCAGTTCTTC. The encoded protein is CASRPGLAGDEQFF.